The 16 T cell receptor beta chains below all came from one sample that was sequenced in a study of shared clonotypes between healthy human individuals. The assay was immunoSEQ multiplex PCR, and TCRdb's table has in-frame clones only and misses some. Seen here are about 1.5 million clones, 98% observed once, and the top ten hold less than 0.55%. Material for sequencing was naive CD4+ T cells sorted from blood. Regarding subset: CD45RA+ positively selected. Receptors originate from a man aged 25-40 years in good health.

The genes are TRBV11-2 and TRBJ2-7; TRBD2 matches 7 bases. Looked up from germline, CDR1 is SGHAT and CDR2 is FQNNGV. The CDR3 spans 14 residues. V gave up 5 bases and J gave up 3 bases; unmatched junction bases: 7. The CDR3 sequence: CASSPRGGLYEQYF. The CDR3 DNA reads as TGTGCCAGCAGCCCCCGCGGGGGTCTCTACGAGCAGTACTTC.

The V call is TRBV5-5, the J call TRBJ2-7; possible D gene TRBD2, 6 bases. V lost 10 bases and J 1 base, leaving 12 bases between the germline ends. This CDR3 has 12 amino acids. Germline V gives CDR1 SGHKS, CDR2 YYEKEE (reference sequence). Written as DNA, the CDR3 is TGTGCCCCTCCGGGAGCTTCCTACGAGCAGTACTTC. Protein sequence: CAPPGASYEQYF. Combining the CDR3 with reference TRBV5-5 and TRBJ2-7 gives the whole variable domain DAGVTQSPTHLIKTRGQQVTLRCSPISGHKSVSWYQQVLGQGPQFIFQYYEKEERGRGNFPDRFSARQFPNYSSELNVNALLLGDSALYLCAPPGASYEQYFGPGTRLTVT.

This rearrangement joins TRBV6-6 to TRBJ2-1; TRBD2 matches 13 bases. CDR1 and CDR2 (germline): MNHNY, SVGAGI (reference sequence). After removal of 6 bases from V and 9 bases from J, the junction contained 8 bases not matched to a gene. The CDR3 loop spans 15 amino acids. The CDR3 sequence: CASSPLAGGPGEQFF. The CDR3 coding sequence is TGTGCCAGCAGCCCACTAGCGGGAGGGCCGGGTGAGCAGTTCTTC.

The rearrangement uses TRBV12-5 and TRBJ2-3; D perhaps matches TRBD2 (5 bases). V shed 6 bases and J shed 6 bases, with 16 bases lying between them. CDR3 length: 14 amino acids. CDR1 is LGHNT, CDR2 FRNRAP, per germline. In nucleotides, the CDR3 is TGTGCTAGTGGCTTCTTCGGGGTCGGGGATACGCAGTATTTT. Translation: CASGFFGVGDTQYF.

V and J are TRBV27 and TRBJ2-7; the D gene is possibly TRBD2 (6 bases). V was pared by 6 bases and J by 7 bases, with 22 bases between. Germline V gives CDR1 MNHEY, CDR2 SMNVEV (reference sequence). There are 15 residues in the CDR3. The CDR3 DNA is TGTGCCAGCAGCCACTTAGGTCGGGGGAAGGGGGAGCAGTACTTC. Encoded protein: CASSHLGRGKGEQYF.

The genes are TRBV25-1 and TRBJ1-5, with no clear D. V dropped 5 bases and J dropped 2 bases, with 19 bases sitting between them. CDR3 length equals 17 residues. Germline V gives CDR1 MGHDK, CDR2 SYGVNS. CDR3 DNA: TGTGCCAGCAGTTGGCTGGTACGTTCCGATGGCAATCAGCCCCAGCATTTT. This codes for CASSWLVRSDGNQPQHF.

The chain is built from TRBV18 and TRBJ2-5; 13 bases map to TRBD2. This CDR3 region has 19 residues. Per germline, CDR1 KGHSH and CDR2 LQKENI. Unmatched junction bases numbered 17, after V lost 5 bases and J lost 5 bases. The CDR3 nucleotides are TGTGCCAGCTCATTCAGGACTAGCGGGAGAAAGGGTGATTCGGAGACCCAGTACTTC. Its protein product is CASSFRTSGRKGDSETQYF.

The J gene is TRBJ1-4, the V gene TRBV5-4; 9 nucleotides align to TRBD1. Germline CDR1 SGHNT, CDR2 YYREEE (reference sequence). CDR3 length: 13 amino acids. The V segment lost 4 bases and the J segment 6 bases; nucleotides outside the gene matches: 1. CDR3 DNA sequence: TGTGCCAGCAGCCGGACAGGGGATGAAAAACTGTTTTTT. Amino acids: CASSRTGDEKLFF. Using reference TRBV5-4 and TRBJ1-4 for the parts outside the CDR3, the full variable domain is ETGVTQSPTHLIKTRGQQVTLRCSSQSGHNTVSWYQQALGQGPQFIFQYYREEENGRGNFPPRFSGLQFPNYSSELNVNALELDDSALYLCASSRTGDEKLFFGSGTQLSVL.

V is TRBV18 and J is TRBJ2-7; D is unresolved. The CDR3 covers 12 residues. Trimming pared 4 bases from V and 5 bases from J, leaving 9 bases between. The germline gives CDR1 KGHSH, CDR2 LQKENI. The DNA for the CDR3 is TGTGCCAGCTCACTCTTTACAAACGAGCAGTACTTC. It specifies CASSLFTNEQYF.

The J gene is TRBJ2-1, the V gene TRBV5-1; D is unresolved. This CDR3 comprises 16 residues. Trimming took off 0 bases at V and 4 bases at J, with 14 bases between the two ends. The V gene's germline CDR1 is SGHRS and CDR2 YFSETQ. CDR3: CASSLARSVGYNEQFF. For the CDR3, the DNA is TGCGCCAGCAGCTTGGCCAGGAGTGTAGGGTACAATGAGCAGTTCTTC.

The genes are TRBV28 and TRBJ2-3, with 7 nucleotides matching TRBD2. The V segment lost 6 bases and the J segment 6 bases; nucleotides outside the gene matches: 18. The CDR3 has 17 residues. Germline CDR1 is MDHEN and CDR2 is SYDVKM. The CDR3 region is CASSTYSRETTGDTQYF. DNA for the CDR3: TGTGCCAGCAGCACTTACTCGCGGGAGACCACCGGGGATACGCAGTATTTT.

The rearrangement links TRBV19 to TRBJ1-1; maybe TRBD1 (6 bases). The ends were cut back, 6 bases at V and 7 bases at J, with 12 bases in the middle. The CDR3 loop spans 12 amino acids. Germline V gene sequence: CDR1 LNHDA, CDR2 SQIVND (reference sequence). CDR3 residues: CASRYRAGEAFF. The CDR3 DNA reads TGTGCCAGTAGATACAGGGCAGGTGAAGCTTTCTTT.

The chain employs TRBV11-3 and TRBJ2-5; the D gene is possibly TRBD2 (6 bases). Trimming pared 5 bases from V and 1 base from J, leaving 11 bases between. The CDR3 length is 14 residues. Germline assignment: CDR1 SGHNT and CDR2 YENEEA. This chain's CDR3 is CASSRRGTQETQYF. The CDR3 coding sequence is TGTGCCAGCAGCCGTCGCGGGACCCAAGAGACCCAGTACTTC. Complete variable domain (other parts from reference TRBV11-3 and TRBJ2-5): EAGVVQSPRYKIIEKKQPVAFWCNPISGHNTLYWYLQNLGQGPELLIRYENEEAVDDSQLPKDRFSAERLKGVDSTLKIQPAELGDSAVYLCASSRRGTQETQYFGPGTRLLVL.

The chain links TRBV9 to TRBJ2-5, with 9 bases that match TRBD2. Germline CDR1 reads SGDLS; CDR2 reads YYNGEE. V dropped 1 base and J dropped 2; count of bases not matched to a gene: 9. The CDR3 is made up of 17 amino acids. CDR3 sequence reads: CASSVTVRAGGQETQYF. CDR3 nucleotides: TGTGCCAGCAGCGTAACAGTTCGTGCGGGGGGGCAAGAGACCCAGTACTTC.

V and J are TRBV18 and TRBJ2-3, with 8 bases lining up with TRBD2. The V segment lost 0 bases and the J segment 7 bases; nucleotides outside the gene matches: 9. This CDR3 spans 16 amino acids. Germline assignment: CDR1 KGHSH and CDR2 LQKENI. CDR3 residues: CASSPPGLEPRYTQYF. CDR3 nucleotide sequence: TGTGCCAGCTCACCACCGGGACTAGAGCCCCGTTATACGCAGTATTTT.

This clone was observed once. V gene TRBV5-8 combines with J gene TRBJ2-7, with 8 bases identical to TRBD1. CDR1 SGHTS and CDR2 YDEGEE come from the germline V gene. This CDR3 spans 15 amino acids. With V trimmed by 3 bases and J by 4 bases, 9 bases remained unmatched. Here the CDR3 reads CASSSPGGFGYEQYF. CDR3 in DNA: TGTGCCAGCAGCTCGCCAGGGGGCTTTGGTTACGAGCAGTACTTC. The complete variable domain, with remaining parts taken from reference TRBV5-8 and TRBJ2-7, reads EAGVTQSPTHLIKTRGQQATLRCSPISGHTSVYWYQQALGLGLQFLLWYDEGEERNRGNFPPRFSGRQFPNYSSELNVNALELEDSALYLCASSSPGGFGYEQYFGPGTRLTVT.